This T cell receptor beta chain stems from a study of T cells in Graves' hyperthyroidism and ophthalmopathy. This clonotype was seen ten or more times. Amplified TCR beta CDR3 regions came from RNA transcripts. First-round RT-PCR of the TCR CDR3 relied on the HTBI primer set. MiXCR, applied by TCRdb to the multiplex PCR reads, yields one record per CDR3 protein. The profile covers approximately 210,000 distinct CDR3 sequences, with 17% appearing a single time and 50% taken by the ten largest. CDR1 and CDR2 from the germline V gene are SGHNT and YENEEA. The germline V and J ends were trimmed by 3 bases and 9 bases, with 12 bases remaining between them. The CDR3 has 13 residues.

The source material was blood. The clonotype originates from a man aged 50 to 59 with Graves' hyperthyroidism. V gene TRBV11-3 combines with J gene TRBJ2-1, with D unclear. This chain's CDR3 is CASSLVELSEQFF. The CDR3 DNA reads TGTGCCAGCAGCTTGGTCGAGCTGAGTGAGCAGTTCTTC.